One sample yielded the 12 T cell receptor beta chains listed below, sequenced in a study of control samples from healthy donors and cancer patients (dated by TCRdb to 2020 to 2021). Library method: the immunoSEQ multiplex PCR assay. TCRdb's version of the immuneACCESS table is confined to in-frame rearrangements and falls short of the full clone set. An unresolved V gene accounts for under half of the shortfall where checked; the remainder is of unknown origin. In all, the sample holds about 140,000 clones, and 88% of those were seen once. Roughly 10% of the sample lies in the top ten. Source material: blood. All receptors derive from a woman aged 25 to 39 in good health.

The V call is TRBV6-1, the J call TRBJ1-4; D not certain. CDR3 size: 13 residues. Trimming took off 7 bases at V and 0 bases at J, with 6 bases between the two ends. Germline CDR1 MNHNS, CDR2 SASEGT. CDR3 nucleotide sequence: TGTGCCAGCACTACTGCAACTAATGAAAAACTGTTTTTT. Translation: CASTTATNEKLFF.

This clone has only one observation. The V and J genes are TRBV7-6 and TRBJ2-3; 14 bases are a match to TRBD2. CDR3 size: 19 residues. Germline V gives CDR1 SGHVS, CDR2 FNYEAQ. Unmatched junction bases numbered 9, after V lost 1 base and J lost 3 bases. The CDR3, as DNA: TGTGCCAGCAGCTTAGTTCCCAAGACTAGCGGGAGGGTTACAGATACGCAGTATTTT. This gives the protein CASSLVPKTSGRVTDTQYF.

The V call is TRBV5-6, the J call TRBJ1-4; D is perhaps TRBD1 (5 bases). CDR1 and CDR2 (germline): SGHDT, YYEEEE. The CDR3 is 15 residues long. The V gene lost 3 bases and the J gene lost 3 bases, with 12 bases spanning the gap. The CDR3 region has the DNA TGTGCCAGCAGCTCTGGCCAGGGACCTAATGAAAAACTGTTTTTT. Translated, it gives CASSSGQGPNEKLFF.

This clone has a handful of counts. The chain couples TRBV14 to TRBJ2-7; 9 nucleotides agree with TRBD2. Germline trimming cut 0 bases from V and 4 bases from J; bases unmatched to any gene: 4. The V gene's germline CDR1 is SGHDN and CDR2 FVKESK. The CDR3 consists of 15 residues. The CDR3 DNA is TGTGCCAGCAGCCAAGAACTAGCGGGTCTTTACGAGCAGTACTTC. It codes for CASSQELAGLYEQYF.

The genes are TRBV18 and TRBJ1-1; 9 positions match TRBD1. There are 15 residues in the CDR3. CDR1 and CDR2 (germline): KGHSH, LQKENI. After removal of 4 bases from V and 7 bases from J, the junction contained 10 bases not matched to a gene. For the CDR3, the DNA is TGTGCCAGCTCACAACAAACAGGGGGCGGGGATGAAGCTTTCTTT. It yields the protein CASSQQTGGGDEAFF.

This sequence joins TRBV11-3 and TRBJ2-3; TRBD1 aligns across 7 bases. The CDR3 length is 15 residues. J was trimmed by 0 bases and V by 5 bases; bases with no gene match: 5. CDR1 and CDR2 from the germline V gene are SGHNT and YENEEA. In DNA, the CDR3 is TGTGCCAGCAGCCCGGGACAGCGAAGCACAGATACGCAGTATTTT. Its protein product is CASSPGQRSTDTQYF. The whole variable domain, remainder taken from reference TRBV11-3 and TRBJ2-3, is EAGVVQSPRYKIIEKKQPVAFWCNPISGHNTLYWYLQNLGQGPELLIRYENEEAVDDSQLPKDRFSAERLKGVDSTLKIQPAELGDSAVYLCASSPGQRSTDTQYFGPGTRLTVL.

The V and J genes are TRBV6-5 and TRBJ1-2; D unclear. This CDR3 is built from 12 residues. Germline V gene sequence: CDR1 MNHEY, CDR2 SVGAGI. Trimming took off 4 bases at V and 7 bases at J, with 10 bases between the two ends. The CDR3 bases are TGTGCCAGCAGTTTCCAAAACCTTGGCTACACCTTC. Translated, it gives CASSFQNLGYTF.

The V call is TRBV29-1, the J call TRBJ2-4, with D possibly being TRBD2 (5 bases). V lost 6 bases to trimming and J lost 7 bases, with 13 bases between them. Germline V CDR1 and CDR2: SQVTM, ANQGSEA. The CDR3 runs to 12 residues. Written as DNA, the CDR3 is TGCAGCGTGGCTAGTCCGGGGAACATTCAGTACTTC. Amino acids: CSVASPGNIQYF.

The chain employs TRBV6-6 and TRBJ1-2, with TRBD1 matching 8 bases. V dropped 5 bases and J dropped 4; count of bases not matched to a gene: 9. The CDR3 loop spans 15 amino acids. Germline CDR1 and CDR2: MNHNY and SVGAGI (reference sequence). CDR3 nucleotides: TGTGCCAGCAGTCCCAGGACAGGGCTAGGCTATGGCTACACCTTC. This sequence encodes CASSPRTGLGYGYTF.

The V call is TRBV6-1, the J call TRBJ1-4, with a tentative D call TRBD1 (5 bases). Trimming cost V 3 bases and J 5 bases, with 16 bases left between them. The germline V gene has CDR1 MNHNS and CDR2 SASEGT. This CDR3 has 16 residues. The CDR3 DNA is TGTGCCAGCAGTGACCCGCTGACAGTCTTCAATGAAAAACTGTTTTTT. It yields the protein CASSDPLTVFNEKLFF.

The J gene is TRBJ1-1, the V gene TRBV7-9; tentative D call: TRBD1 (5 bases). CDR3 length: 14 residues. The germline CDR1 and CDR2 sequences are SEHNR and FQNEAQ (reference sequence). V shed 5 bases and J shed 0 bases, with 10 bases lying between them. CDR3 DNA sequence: TGTGCCAGCAGCACCGGGGGAATGAACACTGAAGCTTTCTTT. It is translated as CASSTGGMNTEAFF.

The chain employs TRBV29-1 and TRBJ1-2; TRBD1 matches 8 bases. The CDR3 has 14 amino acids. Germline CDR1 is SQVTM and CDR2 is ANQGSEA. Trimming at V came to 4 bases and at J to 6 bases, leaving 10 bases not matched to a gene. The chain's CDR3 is CSVAHTGQVDGYTF. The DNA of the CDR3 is TGCAGCGTTGCACACACGGGACAGGTAGATGGCTACACCTTC.